This TCR beta chain stems from a study of beta chain features in type 1 diabetes. The study's findings and limits: Moderately but significantly shorter TCRB CDR3s were found in Type 1 diabetes patients in all four CD4+ subsets.

The CDR3 totals 14 residues. Germline loops: CDR1 SEHNR, CDR2 FQNEAQ (reference sequence). V lost 6 bases to trimming and J lost 7 bases, with 16 bases between them. Every bit of the isolated RNA underwent reverse transcription, so sequencing read expressed TCRB transcripts. The method was immunoSEQ multiplex PCR; TCRdb's version includes in-frame clones alone and lacks a portion of them. Of tens of thousands of clones listed, 52% are singletons. This clone showed up just a few times. Its specificity is not known. Sequencing input: Tregs from blood. This chain uses TRBV7-9 with TRBJ1-5; no definite D call. This sequence was found in a woman aged 40 to 50 with type 1 diabetes. The CDR3 spells CASRSDNDGQPQHF. CDR3 nucleotide sequence: TGTGCCAGCAGGTCTGACAATGATGGACAGCCCCAGCATTTT.